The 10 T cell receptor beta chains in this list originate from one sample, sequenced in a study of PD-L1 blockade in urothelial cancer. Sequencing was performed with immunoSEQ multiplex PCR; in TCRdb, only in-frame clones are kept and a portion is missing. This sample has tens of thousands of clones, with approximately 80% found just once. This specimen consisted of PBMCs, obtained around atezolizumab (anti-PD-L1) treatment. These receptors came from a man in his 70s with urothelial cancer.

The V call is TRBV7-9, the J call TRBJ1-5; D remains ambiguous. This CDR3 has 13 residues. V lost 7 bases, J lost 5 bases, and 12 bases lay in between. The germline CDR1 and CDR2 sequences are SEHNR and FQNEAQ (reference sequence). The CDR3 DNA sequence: TGTGCCAGCACCCGAACAGCCGATCAGCCCCAGCATTTT. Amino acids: CASTRTADQPQHF.

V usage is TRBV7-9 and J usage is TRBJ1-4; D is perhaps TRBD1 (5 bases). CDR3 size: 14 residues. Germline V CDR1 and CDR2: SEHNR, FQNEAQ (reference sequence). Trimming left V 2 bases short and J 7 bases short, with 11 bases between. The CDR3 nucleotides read TGTGCCAGCAGCTTACGACAGTTGGGTGAAAAACTGTTTTTT. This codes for CASSLRQLGEKLFF.

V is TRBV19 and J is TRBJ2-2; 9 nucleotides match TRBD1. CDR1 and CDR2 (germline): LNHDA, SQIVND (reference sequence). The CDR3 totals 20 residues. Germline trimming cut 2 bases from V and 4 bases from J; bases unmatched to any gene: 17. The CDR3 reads CASSITNGQGKFESTGELFF. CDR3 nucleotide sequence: TGTGCCAGTAGTATAACGAATGGACAGGGGAAATTTGAAAGCACCGGGGAGCTGTTTTTT.

The CDR3 loop reads CASSEQSRANVLTF. In DNA form, the CDR3 reads TGTGCCAGCAGCGAACAAAGTCGGGCCAACGTCCTGACTTTC. The chain combines TRBV7-6 with TRBJ2-6; no clear D gene. The germline V gene encodes CDR1 SGHVS and CDR2 FNYEAQ. This CDR3 region has 14 residues. Deletions cut 5 bases from V and 5 bases from J, with 10 bases between.

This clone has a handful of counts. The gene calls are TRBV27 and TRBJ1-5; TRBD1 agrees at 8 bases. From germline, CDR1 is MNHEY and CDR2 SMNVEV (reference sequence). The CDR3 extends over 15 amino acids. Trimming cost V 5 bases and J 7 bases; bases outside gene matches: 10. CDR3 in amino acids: CASSLGQGRRQPQHF. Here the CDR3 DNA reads TGTGCCAGCAGTCTAGGACAGGGCAGACGGCAGCCCCAGCATTTT.

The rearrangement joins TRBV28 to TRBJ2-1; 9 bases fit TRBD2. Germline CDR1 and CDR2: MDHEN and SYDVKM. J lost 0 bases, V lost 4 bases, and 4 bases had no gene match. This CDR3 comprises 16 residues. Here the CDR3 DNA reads TGTGCCAGCAGTTCCCTAGCGGGATCCTCCTACAATGAGCAGTTCTTC. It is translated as CASSSLAGSSYNEQFF.

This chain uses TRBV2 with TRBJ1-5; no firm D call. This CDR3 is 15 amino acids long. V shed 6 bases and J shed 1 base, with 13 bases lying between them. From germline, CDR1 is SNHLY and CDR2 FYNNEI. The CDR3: CASRWGAGSNQPQHF. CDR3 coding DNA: TGTGCCAGCAGATGGGGTGCGGGGAGCAATCAGCCCCAGCATTTT.

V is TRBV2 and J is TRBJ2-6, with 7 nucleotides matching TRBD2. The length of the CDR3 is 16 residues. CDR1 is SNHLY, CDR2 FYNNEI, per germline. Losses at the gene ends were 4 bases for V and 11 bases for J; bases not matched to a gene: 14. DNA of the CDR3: TGTGCCAGCAGTGTGGGGCTAGCGGTTTTGCTGGACGTCCTGACTTTC. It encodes CASSVGLAVLLDVLTF.

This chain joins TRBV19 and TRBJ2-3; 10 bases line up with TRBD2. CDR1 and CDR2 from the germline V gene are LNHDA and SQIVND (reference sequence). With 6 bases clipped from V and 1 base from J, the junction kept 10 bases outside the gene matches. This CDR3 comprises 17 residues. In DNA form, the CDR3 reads TGTGCCAGTAGGACCGAGACCGGGACTAGCGGCACAGATACGCAGTATTTT. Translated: CASRTETGTSGTDTQYF.

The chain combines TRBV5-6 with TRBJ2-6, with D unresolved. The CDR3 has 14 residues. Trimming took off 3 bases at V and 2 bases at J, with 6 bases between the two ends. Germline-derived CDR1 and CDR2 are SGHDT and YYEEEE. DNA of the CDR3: TGTGCCAGCAGCTGGTCAGCTGGGGCCAACGTCCTGACTTTC. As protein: CASSWSAGANVLTF.